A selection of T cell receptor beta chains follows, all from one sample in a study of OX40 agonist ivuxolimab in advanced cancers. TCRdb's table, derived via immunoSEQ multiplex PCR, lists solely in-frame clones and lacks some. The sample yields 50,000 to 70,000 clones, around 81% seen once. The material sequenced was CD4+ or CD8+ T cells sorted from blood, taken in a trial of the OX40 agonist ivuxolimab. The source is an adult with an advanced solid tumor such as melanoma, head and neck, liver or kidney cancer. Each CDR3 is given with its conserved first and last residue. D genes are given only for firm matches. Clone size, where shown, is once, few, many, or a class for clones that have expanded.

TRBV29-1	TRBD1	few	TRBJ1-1	CSVDRGATEAFF	TGCAGCGTGGACAGGGGCGCCACTGAAGCTTTCTTT
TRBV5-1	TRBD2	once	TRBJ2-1	CASNLGLAGNNEQFF	TGCGCCAGCAACCTGGGACTAGCGGGGAACAATGAGCAGTTCTTC
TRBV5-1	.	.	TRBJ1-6	CASSRTYNSPLHF	TGCGCCAGCAGCAGGACCTATAATTCACCCCTCCACTTT
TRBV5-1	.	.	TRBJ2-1	CASSLVMGRGREEFF	TGCGCCAGCAGCTTGGTTATGGGCAGGGGGAGGGAAGAGTTCTTC
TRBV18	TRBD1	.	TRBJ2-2	CASSPRTGQNTGELFF	TGTGCCAGCTCACCGAGGACAGGGCAGAACACCGGGGAGCTGTTTTTT
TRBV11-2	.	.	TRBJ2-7	CASSGRRSSKDDEQYF	TGTGCCAGCAGCGGCCGGAGGTCTAGCAAGGACGACGAGCAGTACTTC
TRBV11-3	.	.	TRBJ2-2	CASSLFWGENANTGELFF	TGTGCCAGCAGCTTATTCTGGGGAGAAAACGCGAACACCGGGGAGCTGTTTTTT
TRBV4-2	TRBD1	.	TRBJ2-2	CASSQGTGTNTGELFF	TGTGCCAGCAGCCAGGGGACAGGCACGAACACCGGGGAGCTGTTTTTT
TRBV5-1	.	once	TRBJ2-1	CASSLGGALNEQFF	TGCGCCAGCAGCTTGGGGGGGGCCCTAAATGAGCAGTTCTTC
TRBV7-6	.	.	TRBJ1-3	CASSLAPASSGNTIYF	TGTGCCAGCAGCTTAGCACCGGCCTCTTCTGGAAACACCATATATTTT
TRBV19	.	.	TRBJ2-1	CASANQGSYNEQFF	TGTGCCAGTGCCAACCAGGGGTCCTACAATGAGCAGTTCTTC
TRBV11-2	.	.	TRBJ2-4	CASSLIRGGAKNIQYF	TGTGCCAGCAGCTTAATACGCGGTGGTGCCAAAAACATTCAGTACTTC
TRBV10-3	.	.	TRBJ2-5	CAISEGPGKGETQYF	TGTGCCATCAGCGAGGGACCGGGGAAGGGGGAGACCCAGTACTTC
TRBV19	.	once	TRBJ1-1	CASSIRQSEAFF	TGTGCCAGTAGTATTCGGCAATCTGAAGCTTTCTTT
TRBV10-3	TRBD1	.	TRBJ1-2	CAITDPGQGTLLDYGYTF	TGTGCCATCACTGATCCGGGACAGGGGACTCTACTTGACTATGGCTACACCTTC
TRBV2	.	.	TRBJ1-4	CASSESGTQNEKLFF	TGTGCCAGCAGTGAATCCGGGACACAGAATGAAAAACTGTTTTTT
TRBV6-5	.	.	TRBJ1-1	CATEGNAEAFF	TGTGCCACCGAGGGAAACGCTGAAGCTTTCTTT
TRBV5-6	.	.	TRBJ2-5	CASSFVTGPQETQYF	TGTGCCAGCAGCTTCGTGACAGGACCCCAAGAGACCCAGTACTTC
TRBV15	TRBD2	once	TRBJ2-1	CATSRVFLAGDNEQFF	TGTGCCACCAGCAGAGTATTCCTAGCGGGGGACAATGAGCAGTTCTTC
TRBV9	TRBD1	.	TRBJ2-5	CASSVLTGALETQYF	TGTGCCAGCAGCGTACTGACAGGGGCGTTAGAGACCCAGTACTTC
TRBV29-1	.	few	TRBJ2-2	CSVDSGAAYTGELFF	TGCAGCGTTGATTCGGGGGCCGCCTACACCGGGGAGCTGTTTTTT
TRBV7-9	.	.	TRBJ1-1	CASSLNPSPVTGTEAFF	TGTGCCAGCAGCTTAAACCCTAGTCCGGTGACGGGGACTGAAGCTTTCTTT
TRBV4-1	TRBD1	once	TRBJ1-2	CASSQPTGNYGYTF	TGCGCCAGCAGCCAACCGACAGGGAACTATGGCTACACCTTC
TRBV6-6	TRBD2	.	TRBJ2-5	CASSYGAGGPQETQYF	TGTGCCAGCAGTTACGGTGCGGGGGGGCCCCAAGAGACCCAGTACTTC
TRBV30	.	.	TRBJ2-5	CAWSVQGETQYF	TGTGCCTGGAGCGTACAGGGAGAGACCCAGTACTTC
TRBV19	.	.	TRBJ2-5	CASSWGGETQYF	TGTGCCAGTAGTTGGGGAGGAGAGACCCAGTACTTC
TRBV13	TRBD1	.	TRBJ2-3	CASSSGQGADTQYF	TGTGCCAGCAGCTCAGGACAGGGGGCAGATACGCAGTATTTT
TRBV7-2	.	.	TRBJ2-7	CASSRSTGLRYEQYF	TGTGCCAGCAGCAGGTCCACGGGACTTCGCTACGAGCAGTACTTC
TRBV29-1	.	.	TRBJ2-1	CSVRGVGTVPPSYNEQFF	TGCAGCGTAAGGGGGGTAGGGACAGTCCCCCCCTCCTACAATGAGCAGTTCTTC
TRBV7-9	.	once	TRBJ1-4	CASSLDPEKLFF	TGTGCCAGCAGCCTGGACCCCGAAAAACTGTTTTTT
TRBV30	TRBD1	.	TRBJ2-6	CAWRNQGQGSSGANVLTF	TGTGCCTGGAGGAACCAGGGACAGGGGAGCTCTGGGGCCAACGTCCTGACTTTC
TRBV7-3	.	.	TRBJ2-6	CASSLTPTLSGANVLTF	TGTGCCAGCAGCTTAACGCCCACTCTCTCTGGGGCCAACGTCCTGACTTTC
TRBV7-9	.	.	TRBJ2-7	CASSYTGYEQYF	TGTGCCAGCAGCTATACAGGGTACGAGCAGTACTTC
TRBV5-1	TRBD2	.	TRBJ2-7	CASSLRGPGTSNMGEQYF	TGCGCCAGCAGCTTACGTGGCCCCGGGACTAGTAATATGGGCGAGCAGTACTTC
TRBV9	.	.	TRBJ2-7	CASSVVRGANSYEQYF	TGTGCCAGCAGCGTAGTGAGAGGGGCGAACTCCTACGAGCAGTACTTC
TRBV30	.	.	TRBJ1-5	CAWSVGGTGQPQHF	TGTGCCTGGAGTGTAGGAGGGACGGGTCAGCCCCAGCATTTT
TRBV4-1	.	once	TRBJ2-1	CASSPGLLRGNEQFF	TGCGCCAGCAGCCCGGGACTCCTGCGAGGAAATGAGCAGTTCTTC
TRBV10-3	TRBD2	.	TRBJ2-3	CAISDTSGGAVDTQYF	TGTGCCATCAGTGATACTAGCGGGGGGGCCGTAGATACGCAGTATTTT
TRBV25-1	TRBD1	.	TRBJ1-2	CASSGTGYGYTF	TGTGCCAGCAGTGGGACAGGGTATGGCTACACCTTC
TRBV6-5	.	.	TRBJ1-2	CASTRGRSYGYTF	TGTGCCAGCACCAGGGGCAGAAGCTATGGCTACACCTTC
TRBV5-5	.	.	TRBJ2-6	CASSRDRANVLTF	TGTGCCAGCAGCAGGGACAGGGCCAACGTCCTGACTTTC
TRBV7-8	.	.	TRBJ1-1	CASSSSVGRITMNTEAFF	TGTGCCAGCAGCTCGAGTGTGGGGAGAATAACTATGAACACTGAAGCTTTCTTT
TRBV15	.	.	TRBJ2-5	CATSRGKRGSETQYF	TGTGCCACCAGCAGAGGGAAAAGGGGATCGGAGACCCAGTACTTC
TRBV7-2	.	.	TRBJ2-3	CASSAYTDTQYF	TGTGCCAGCAGTGCCTACACAGATACGCAGTATTTT
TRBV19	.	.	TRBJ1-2	CASSKGGRGYGYTF	TGTGCCAGTAGTAAGGGGGGCCGTGGCTATGGCTACACCTTC
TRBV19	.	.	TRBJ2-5	CASSIGQTQETQYF	TGTGCCAGTAGTATAGGTCAGACTCAAGAGACCCAGTACTTC
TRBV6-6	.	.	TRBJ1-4	CASSYQGFSKLFF	TGTGCCAGCAGTTACCAGGGGTTTTCAAAACTGTTTTTT
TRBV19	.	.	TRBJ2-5	CASSIQARETQYF	TGTGCCAGTAGTATCCAGGCCAGAGAGACCCAGTACTTC
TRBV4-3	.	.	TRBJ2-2	CASSQVKSLHNTGELFF	TGCGCCAGCAGCCAAGTCAAGAGTCTACATAACACCGGGGAGCTGTTTTTT
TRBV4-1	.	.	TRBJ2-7	CASSQGLMSSYEQYF	TGCGCCAGCAGCCAAGGTCTGATGAGCTCCTACGAGCAGTACTTC
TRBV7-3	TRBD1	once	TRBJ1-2	CASSLTGQGEGYTF	TGTGCCAGCAGCTTAACGGGACAGGGGGAAGGCTACACCTTC
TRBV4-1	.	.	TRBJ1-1	CASSQDLGKTKTEAFF	TGCGCCAGCAGCCAAGACTTAGGAAAGACAAAGACTGAAGCTTTCTTT
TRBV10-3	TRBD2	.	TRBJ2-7	CAISAPGLALDEQYF	TGTGCCATCAGTGCCCCGGGACTAGCGCTCGACGAGCAGTACTTC
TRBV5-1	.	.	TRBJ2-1	CASSLTGAGYNEQFF	TGCGCCAGCAGCTTGACAGGGGCGGGGTACAATGAGCAGTTCTTC
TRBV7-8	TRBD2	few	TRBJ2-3	CASSFRLAGGKGADTQYF	TGTGCCAGCAGCTTCCGTTTAGCGGGGGGGAAGGGTGCAGATACGCAGTATTTT